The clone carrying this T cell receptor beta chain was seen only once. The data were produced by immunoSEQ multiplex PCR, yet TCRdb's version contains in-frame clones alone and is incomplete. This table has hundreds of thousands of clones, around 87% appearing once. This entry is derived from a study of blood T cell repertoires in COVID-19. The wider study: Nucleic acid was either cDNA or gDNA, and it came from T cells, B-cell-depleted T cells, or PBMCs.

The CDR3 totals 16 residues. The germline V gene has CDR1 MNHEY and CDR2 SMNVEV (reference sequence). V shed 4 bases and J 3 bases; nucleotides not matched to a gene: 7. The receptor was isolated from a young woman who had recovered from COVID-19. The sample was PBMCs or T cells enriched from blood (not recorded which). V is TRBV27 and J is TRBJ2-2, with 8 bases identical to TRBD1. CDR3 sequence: CASSWRQGFDTGELFF. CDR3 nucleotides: TGTGCCAGCAGTTGGAGACAGGGGTTTGACACCGGGGAGCTGTTTTTT.